This T cell receptor beta chain was sequenced for a study of draining lymph node invasion in breast cancer (dated by TCRdb to 2018 to 2021). Background for the entire study: Metastasis in lymph nodes was diagnosed using histology and cytokeratin immunohistochemistry and was confirmed with EpCAM/CD45 flow cytometry. Across breast cancer tissues, a separate targeted assay used bulk TCR-beta CDR3 sequencing to compare sorted memory regulatory T cells with memory conventional CD4 T cells. Lymph nodes from about five patients were covered by the separate targeted TCR sequencing, and for three of those patients the primary tumors were sequenced as well. From every patient, the primary tumor plus matched non-invaded and tumor-invaded tumor-draining lymph nodes were collected, and both Treg and Tconv subsets were profiled. The paper as a whole reports these results and caveats: Within each tissue, roughly 12-25% of Treg TCRs were also found among Tconvs, a result interpreted as suggesting peripheral Treg induction. In the targeted TCR-seq data, Tregs appeared to be more clonally expanded than Tconvs in all tissues, and lower diversity was found for both subsets in tumor than in lymph nodes. The data could not resolve whether Treg conversion took place in a given organ or whether converted Tregs recirculated between nodes and tumor. TCRs shared between the Treg and Tconv subsets were viewed as suggestive of, but not proof of, a common clonal origin. The tumor top-100 clone tracking analysis was possible in only two patients. Detection of some of the top 100 tumor clones in both invaded and non-invaded nodes suggests recirculation between tumor and draining nodes.

Concerning this clonotype itself: No cognate antigen has been identified for it. Within one base of it there is no much larger clone, and no base qualities were kept.

The library relied on bulk RNA-seq. Instrument on record: Illumina HiSeq 2500. Per the authors' processing: For the separate targeted TCR-seq dataset, CDR3 sequences were extracted and quantified from raw reads using MiXCR version 2.1.5 with default parameters. In the separate targeted TCR-seq dataset, TCR-beta clones were defined by the combination of V gene, J gene and CDR3 sequence. The separate targeted TCR-seq dataset was filtered by first dropping clones with fewer than three counts and then keeping only the 90% most strongly expressed clones in each sample. The separate targeted TCR-seq dataset calculated Treg-Tconv overlap for each tissue as the number of shared clones divided by the total number of Treg clones, multiplied by 100. The public reads were reprocessed in TCRdb via fastp at Q25 and MiXCR, keeping in-frame beta chains. All rows with the same CDR3 protein become a single entry with the most common DNA and genes. The V and J calls and clone size are TCRdb's, not the authors'. This sample holds more than 2,500 distinct CDR3 sequences; about 80% were observed only once. Of the sample, less than 10% falls within the top ten clones.

For memory conventional CD4 T cells, the sort was based on CD4+ CD45RA- CD25- cells. Whether a tumor-draining lymph node counted as invaded or non-invaded depended on the presence or absence of metastatic tumor cells. Before staining and sorting, T cells were pre-enriched using a Miltenyi Pan T Cell isolation kit. Primary tumors were characterized by immunohistochemistry for estrogen receptor, progesterone receptor, HER2 and Ki-67. Fresh surgical tissue was processed within a few hours after surgery by being cut into small fragments. Tissue fragments were enzymatically digested with Liberase TL plus DNase for 20 minutes and filtered through a 40-micrometer strainer. After DAPI live/dead staining, sorting was performed on a BD FACS Aria II with roughly 96-99% purity. The sorted cells were lysed in TCL buffer, and a Norgen Single Cell RNA purification kit, including DNase treatment, was used to purify the RNA.

The CDR3 has 15 amino acids, counting the end cysteine and phenylalanine. Here the CDR3 DNA is all that survives: 45 bases in frame from base 1. Relative to germline, V is missing 4 bases and J is missing 3 bases, with 4 bases of the junction outside any gene match. In the germline V gene, CDR1 corresponds to SGHRS and CDR2 to YFSETQ. The rearrangement combines TRBV5-1 with TRBJ2-3, and 11 bases in between align with TRBD2. This receptor was obtained from a female donor with luminal breast cancer. Sequencing used sorted memory CD4+ effector T cells from a lymph node. The cell subset or site label, read with the paper, signifies: CD45RA-negative sorted CD4+ T cells (memory Tconv or effector/memory Treg). The CDR3 protein sequence reads: CASSASSGGTDTQYF. The bases read TGCGCCAGCAGCGCATCTAGCGGGGGGACAGATACGCAGTATTTT.